Listed below are T cell receptor beta chains from one sample, sequenced in a study of OX40 agonist ivuxolimab in advanced cancers. Clones were sequenced by immunoSEQ multiplex PCR, and TCRdb holds only the in-frame ones, with some missing. The sample has approximately 89,000 clones, about 90% seen once. The sample consisted of CD4+ or CD8+ T cells sorted from blood, taken in a trial of the OX40 agonist ivuxolimab. These receptors were taken from an adult with an advanced solid tumor such as melanoma, head and neck, liver or kidney cancer. The CDR3 runs from the conserved cysteine through the conserved F or W. A D gene is named only where the DNA matches it firmly. Clone sizes are given selectively: once, few, many, or a class where the clone is expanded.

>-|TRBD1|TRBV7-8|TRBJ2-7
TGTGCCAGCAGCTTAGTCCCGGGACAGCGTTACGAGCAGTACTTC
CASSLVPGQRYEQYF
>-|-|TRBV28|TRBJ1-4
TGTGCCAGCAGTTTGAAGGGAGGAAGAACTAATGAAAAACTGTTTTTT
CASSLKGGRTNEKLFF
>-|TRBD1|TRBV7-3|TRBJ2-2
TGTGCCAGCAGCCCTCGGACAGGGCGGGACACCGGGGAGCTGTTTTTT
CASSPRTGRDTGELFF
>-|TRBD2|TRBV5-4|TRBJ2-7
TGTGCCAGCAGCTTGGCTAGCGGGAGAAACGAGCAGTACTTC
CASSLASGRNEQYF
>-|-|TRBV18|TRBJ2-3
TGTGCCAGCTCACCCATACAGCCTAGCACAGATACGCAGTATTTT
CASSPIQPSTDTQYF
>few|-|TRBV18|TRBJ1-1
TGTGCCAGCTCACTAGGGGAGGGGGCTTTCTTT
CASSLGEGAFF
>-|TRBD1|TRBV27|TRBJ1-5
TGTGCCAGCAGTTTAGACAGGGGGCACAATCAGCCCCAGCATTTT
CASSLDRGHNQPQHF
>-|-|TRBV9|TRBJ2-1
TGTGCCAGCAGCGTAGAAAGGTCGGGAGTGGCCTACAATGAGCAGTTCTTC
CASSVERSGVAYNEQFF
>-|TRBD2|TRBV4-3|TRBJ2-5
TGCGCCAGCAGCCAAGTGGGCGGGAGGGGAGAGACCCAGTACTTC
CASSQVGGRGETQYF
>-|-|TRBV4-2|TRBJ2-2
TGTGCCAGCAGCCAAGATAGGGACACCGGGGAGCTGTTTTTT
CASSQDRDTGELFF
>-|-|TRBV12-5|TRBJ2-1
TGTGCTAGTGGGGAGCGGAACTACAATGAGCAGTTCTTC
CASGERNYNEQFF
>-|-|TRBV5-1|TRBJ2-5
TGCGCCAGCCGGGGGGCGGGGGAGACCCAGTACTTC
CASRGAGETQYF
>-|-|TRBV28|TRBJ1-1
TGTGCCAGCAGACCAGATAAGAACACTGAAGCTTTCTTT
CASRPDKNTEAFF
>few|TRBD2|TRBV7-8|TRBJ2-2
TGTGCCAGCAGCTTAGGGCGGGAGGGAGTCACCGGGGAGCTGTTTTTT
CASSLGREGVTGELFF
>-|-|TRBV7-3|TRBJ2-3
TGTGCCAGCAGCCCCACTCGAGGTTCAGATACGCAGTATTTT
CASSPTRGSDTQYF
>-|TRBD1|TRBV7-3|TRBJ2-1
TGTGCCAGCAGTTTAGCCGGAGGCAGGGGGTACAATGAGCAGTTCTTC
CASSLAGGRGYNEQFF
>-|-|TRBV7-6|TRBJ2-2
TGTGCCAGCAGCTTAGGGGGGACCGGGATTCCGGCGGCGCTGTTTTTT
CASSLGGTGIPAALFF
>-|-|TRBV7-9|TRBJ2-3
TGTGCCAGCAGCTTAGGGGCAGCCGCTAGCACAGATACGCAGTATTTT
CASSLGAAASTDTQYF
>-|-|TRBV9|TRBJ1-2
TGTGCCAGCAGCGACCCGGCGTTTAACTATGGCTACACCTTC
CASSDPAFNYGYTF
>-|-|TRBV4-3|TRBJ2-7
TGCGCCAGCAGCCAAGGATCAGGGAAAGTATGGGAGCAGTACTTC
CASSQGSGKVWEQYF
>-|-|TRBV4-2|TRBJ2-1
TGTGCCAGCAGCCAAGAAGTTCCCAGCACTGAGCAGTTCTTC
CASSQEVPSTEQFF
>-|-|TRBV10-2|TRBJ2-2
TGCGCCAGCAGCGCCCCGAACACCGGGGAGCTGTTTTTT
CASSAPNTGELFF
>-|-|TRBV18|TRBJ2-1
TGTGCCAGCTCCGCGTCACAGAGCACCTACAATGAGCAGTTCTTC
CASSASQSTYNEQFF
>-|-|TRBV10-3|TRBJ1-1
TGTGCCATCGGGCGGGAGCTTAACACTGAAGCTTTCTTT
CAIGRELNTEAFF
>-|-|TRBV5-1|TRBJ1-2
TGCGCCAGCAGCTTCTGGACGGGATCTGACTATGGCTACACCTTC
CASSFWTGSDYGYTF
>-|-|TRBV29-1|TRBJ1-1
TGCAGCGTTGGTTTCCGGACCGCTGCTGAAGCTTTCTTT
CSVGFRTAAEAFF